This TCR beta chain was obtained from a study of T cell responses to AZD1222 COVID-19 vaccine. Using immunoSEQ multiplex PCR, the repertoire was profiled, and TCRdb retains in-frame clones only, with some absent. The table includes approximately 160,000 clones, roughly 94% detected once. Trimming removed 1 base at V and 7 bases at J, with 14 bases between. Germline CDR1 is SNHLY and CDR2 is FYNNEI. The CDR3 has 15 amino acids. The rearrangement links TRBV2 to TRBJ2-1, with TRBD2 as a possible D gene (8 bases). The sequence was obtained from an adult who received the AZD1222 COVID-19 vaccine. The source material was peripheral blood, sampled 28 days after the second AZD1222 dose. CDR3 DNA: TGTGCCAGCAGTGAAGAGGGGGCTAGCGGGAATGAGCAGTTCTTC. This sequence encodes CASSEEGASGNEQFF.